This TCR beta chain was profiled in a study of cytomegalovirus exposure and HLA in healthy donors. Points from the study as a whole: Later work found that TCR association rates differed between HLA loci; DRB1 had the most and HLA-C the fewest. Immune exposure data for these donors was limited to CMV serostatus. It was reported that TCR beta sequences correctly inferred the HLA-A and HLA-B alleles for most subjects.

PCR amplification relied on 60 Vbeta primers (plus 13 Jbeta primers). Data came from immunoSEQ multiplex PCR; TCRdb stores just in-frame clones and leaves some out. This sample has about 69,000 clones, with around 68% found just once. The germline V gene has CDR1 MNHEY and CDR2 SMNVEV (reference sequence). With V trimmed by 10 bases and J by 1 base, 6 bases remained unmatched. CDR3 length: 13 amino acids. Worth noting for this clone: What it recognizes is unknown.

This clonotype originated in a woman between 25 and 40 years old in good health and CMV-seronegative. Sequenced input: PBMCs. The rearrangement links TRBV27 to TRBJ1-1, with 7 bases fitting TRBD1. The CDR3 DNA follows: TGTGCCACCCAAGACAGGGCGAACACTGAAGCTTTCTTT. It is translated as CATQDRANTEAFF.